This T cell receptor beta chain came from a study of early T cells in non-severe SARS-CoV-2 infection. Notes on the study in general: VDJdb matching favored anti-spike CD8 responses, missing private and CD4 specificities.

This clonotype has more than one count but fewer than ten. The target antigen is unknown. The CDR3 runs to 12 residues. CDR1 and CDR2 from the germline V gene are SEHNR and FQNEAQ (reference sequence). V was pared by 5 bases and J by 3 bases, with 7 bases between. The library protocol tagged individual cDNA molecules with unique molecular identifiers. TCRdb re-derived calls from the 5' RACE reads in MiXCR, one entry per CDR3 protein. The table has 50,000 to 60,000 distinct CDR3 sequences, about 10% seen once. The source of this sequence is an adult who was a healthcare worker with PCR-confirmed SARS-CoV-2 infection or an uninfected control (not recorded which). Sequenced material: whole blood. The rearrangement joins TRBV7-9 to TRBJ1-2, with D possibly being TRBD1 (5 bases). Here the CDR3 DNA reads TGTGCCAGCAGCAGGGACGACTATGGCTACACCTTC. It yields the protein CASSRDDYGYTF.